A single T cell receptor (beta chain) is shown here with its context. Its matching antigen is unknown. The sample comes from a study of memory CD4+ T cells and cytomegalovirus serostatus. Study-wide results and limits: The CMV-associated TCR signature appears largely within the CD4+ memory repertoire. Each of approximately 73 CMV-associated TCRbeta sequences occurred in one to five individuals.

The sort gate was single viable CD3+CD4+CD8-CD45RO+ cells for memory CD4+ T cells. Original handling: Out-of-frame sequences were removed, leaving roughly 2,200,000 distinct TCRbeta sequences. Libraries were prepared by immunoSEQ multiplex PCR; TCRdb keeps only in-frame clonotypes and omits some of them. V and J calls and clone size are given by that table; D and trimming were obtained from the DNA. Among over 50,000 clones listed, 70% to 80% were seen once. Germline CDR1 MDHEN, CDR2 SYDVKM. The V and J ends lost 6 bases and 0 bases, in that order; junction bases with no gene match: 9. This CDR3 has 16 residues.

Input material: memory CD4+ T cells from blood. The chain links TRBV28 to TRBJ1-1, with TRBD1 identical over 8 bases. The TCR comes from an adult in good health and CMV-seronegative. The CDR3 region is CASSFTGQGMNTEAFF. The CDR3 region has the DNA TGTGCCAGCAGCTTCACCGGACAGGGAATGAACACTGAAGCTTTCTTT.